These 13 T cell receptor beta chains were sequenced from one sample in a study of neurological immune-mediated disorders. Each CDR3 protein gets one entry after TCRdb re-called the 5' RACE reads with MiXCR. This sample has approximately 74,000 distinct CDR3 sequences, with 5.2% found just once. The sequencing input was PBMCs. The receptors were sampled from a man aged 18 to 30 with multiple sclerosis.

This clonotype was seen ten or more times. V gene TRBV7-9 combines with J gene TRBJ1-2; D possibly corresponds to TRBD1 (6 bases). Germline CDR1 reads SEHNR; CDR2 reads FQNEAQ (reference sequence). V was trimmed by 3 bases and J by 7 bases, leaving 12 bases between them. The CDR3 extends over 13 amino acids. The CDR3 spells CASSFTGGFGYTF. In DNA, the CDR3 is TGTGCCAGCAGCTTTACTGGGGGCTTTGGCTACACCTTC.

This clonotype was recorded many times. CDR3 amino acids: CSAPPREVSYNEQFF. CDR3 coding DNA: TGCAGTGCTCCCCCGCGGGAGGTTTCTTACAATGAGCAGTTCTTC. The chain carries TRBV20-1 and TRBJ2-1; TRBD2 matches at 8 bases. Per the germline V gene, CDR1 is DFQATT and CDR2 is SNEGSKA (reference sequence). Unmatched junction bases numbered 10, after V lost 5 bases and J lost 4 bases. The CDR3 sequence is 15 residues long.

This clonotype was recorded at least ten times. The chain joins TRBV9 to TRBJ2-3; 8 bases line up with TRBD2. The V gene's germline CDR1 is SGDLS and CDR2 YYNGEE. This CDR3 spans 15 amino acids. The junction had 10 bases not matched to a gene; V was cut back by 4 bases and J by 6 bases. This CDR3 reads CASSPEGAGADTQYF. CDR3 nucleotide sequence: TGTGCCAGCAGCCCCGAGGGAGCGGGGGCGGATACGCAGTATTTT.

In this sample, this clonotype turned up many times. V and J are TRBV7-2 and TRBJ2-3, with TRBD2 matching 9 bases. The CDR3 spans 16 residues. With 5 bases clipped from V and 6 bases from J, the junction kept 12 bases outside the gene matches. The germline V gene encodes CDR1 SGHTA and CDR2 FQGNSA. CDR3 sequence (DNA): TGTGCCAGCAGCCCCCGAGATGGGCGGGGGGGCGATACGCAGTATTTT. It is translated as CASSPRDGRGGDTQYF.

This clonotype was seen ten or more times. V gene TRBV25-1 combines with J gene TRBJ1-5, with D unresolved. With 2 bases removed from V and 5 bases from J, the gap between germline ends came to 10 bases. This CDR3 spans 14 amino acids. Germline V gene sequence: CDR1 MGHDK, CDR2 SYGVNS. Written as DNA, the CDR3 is TGTGCCAGCAGTGAAGGGTCTTCTTATCAGCCCCAGCATTTT. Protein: CASSEGSSYQPQHF.

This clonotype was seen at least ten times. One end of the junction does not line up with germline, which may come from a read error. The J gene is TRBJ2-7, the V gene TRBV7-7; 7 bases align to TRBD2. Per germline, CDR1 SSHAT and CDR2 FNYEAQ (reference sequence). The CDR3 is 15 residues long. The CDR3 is CASSFGQGGSYEQYF. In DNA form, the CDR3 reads TGTGCTAGCAGCTTTGGGCAGGGAGGGTCCTACGAGCAGTACTTC.

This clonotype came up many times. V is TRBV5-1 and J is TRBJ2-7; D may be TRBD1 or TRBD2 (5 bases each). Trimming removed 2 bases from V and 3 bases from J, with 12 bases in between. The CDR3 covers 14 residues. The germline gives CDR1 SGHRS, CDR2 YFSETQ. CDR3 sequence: CASSFAGTHYEQYF. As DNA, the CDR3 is TGCGCCAGCAGCTTCGCAGGGACCCACTACGAGCAGTACTTC.

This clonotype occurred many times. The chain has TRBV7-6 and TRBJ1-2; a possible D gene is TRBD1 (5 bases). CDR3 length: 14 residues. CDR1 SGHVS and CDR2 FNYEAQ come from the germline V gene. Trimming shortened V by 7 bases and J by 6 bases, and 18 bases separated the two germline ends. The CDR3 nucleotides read TGTGCCAGCACCGATACGAGGGGTTTCGATGGCTACACCTTC. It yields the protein CASTDTRGFDGYTF.

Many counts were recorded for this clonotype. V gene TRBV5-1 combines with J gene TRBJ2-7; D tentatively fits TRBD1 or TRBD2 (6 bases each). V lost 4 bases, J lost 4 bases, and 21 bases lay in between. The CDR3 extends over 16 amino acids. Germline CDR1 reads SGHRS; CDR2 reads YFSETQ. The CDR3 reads CASSPIQGLGGYEQYF. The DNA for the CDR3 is TGCGCCAGCAGCCCGATACAGGGCCTCGGAGGGTACGAGCAGTACTTC.

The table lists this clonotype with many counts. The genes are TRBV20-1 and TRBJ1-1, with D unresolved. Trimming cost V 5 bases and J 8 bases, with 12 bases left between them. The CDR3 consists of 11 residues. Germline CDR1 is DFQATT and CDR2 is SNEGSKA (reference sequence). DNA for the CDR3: TGCAGTGCTCCCCGGCATTCCGAAGCTTTCTTT. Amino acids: CSAPRHSEAFF.

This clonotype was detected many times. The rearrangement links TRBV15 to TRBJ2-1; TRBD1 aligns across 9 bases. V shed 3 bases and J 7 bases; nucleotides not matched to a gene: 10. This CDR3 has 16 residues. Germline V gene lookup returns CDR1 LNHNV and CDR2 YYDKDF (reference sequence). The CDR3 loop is CATSRGPGQGPNEQFF. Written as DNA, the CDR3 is TGTGCCACCAGCAGGGGACCGGGACAGGGCCCAAATGAGCAGTTCTTC.

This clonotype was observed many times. The CDR3 nucleotides read TGCAGTGCGGGGGGACTAGCGGTCCGGGAGCTGTTTTTT. Its protein is CSAGGLAVRELFF. V and J are TRBV20-1 and TRBJ2-2, with 11 bases lining up with TRBD2. The CDR3 spans 13 residues. Germline-derived CDR1 and CDR2 are DFQATT and SNEGSKA (reference sequence). With 6 bases clipped from V and 9 bases from J, the junction kept 6 bases outside the gene matches.

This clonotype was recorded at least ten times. The CDR3 DNA reads TGCAGTGCTAGGGTCTCGCCTGGGACACTTAATGAGCAGTTCTTC. Amino acid sequence: CSARVSPGTLNEQFF. The chain links TRBV20-1 to TRBJ2-1; tentatively, D is TRBD1 (6 bases). Between the trimmed V and J ends, which lost 3 bases and 7 bases, there was a span of 19 bases. Germline-derived CDR1 and CDR2 are DFQATT and SNEGSKA (reference sequence). CDR3 size: 15 residues.